This T cell receptor (beta chain) was obtained from a study of cytomegalovirus exposure and HLA in healthy donors. Both 60 Vbeta primers and 13 Jbeta primers went into the PCR. Method: immunoSEQ multiplex PCR; TCRdb's copy keeps in-frame clones and lacks some. The sample includes about 200,000 clones, approximately 70% of them seen just once. V lost 3 bases to trimming and J lost 0 bases, with 15 bases between them. The length of the CDR3 is 17 residues. Germline V gives CDR1 SGHRS, CDR2 YFSETQ. Material for sequencing was PBMCs. The chain is built from TRBV5-1 and TRBJ2-2, with D possibly matching TRBD1 (6 bases). This clonotype originated in a man aged 40-50 years in good health and CMV-seropositive. In DNA, the CDR3 is TGCGCCAGCAGCTCGGCTCACAGGGTTCCGAACACCGGGGAGCTGTTTTTT. The encoded protein is CASSSAHRVPNTGELFF.